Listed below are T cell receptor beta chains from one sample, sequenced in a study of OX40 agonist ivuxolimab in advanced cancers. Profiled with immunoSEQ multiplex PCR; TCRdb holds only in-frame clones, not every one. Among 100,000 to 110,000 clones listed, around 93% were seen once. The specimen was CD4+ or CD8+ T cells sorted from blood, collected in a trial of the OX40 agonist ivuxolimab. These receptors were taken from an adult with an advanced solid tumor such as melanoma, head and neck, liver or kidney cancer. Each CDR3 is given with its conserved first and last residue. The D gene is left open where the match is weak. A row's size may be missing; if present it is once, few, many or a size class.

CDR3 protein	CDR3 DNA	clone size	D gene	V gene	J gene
CASSFGDLYEQYF	TGCGCCAGCAGCTTCGGGGACTTGTACGAGCAGTACTTC	-	-	TRBV5-1	TRBJ2-7
CASSLVIRQETQYF	TGTGCCAGCAGCTTAGTAATCAGGCAAGAGACCCAGTACTTC	-	-	TRBV7-2	TRBJ2-5
CASSLDTRHSYEQYF	TGTGCCAGCAGCTTAGATACGCGACATTCCTACGAGCAGTACTTC	once	-	TRBV7-9	TRBJ2-7
CSARGQGYTF	TGCAGTGCTAGAGGCCAAGGCTACACCTTC	few	-	TRBV20-1	TRBJ1-2
CASSQNLNRTSGNQPQHF	TGCGCCAGCAGCCAGAATCTAAACAGGACTAGTGGCAATCAGCCCCAGCATTTT	-	-	TRBV5-1	TRBJ1-5
CASSIAGSDTQYF	TGTGCCAGTAGTATAGCAGGATCGGATACGCAGTATTTT	-	-	TRBV19	TRBJ2-3
CAWKQGPGSPLHF	TGTGCCTGGAAACAGGGGCCAGGTTCACCCCTCCACTTT	-	TRBD1	TRBV30	TRBJ1-6
CASSNRDRQETQYF	TGTGCCAGCAGTAACCGGGACAGACAAGAGACCCAGTACTTC	-	TRBD1	TRBV6-5	TRBJ2-5
CASSERQTLGEKLFF	TGTGCCAGCAGTGAAAGGCAGACGCTTGGTGAAAAACTGTTTTTT	-	-	TRBV2	TRBJ1-4
CASSYARLAGDTQYF	TGTGCCAGCAGTTATGCCCGACTAGCGGGAGATACGCAGTATTTT	-	TRBD2	TRBV6-5	TRBJ2-3
CASSRGGLAVNGDEQYF	TGTGCCAGCAGCCGGGGGGGACTAGCGGTTAATGGGGACGAGCAGTACTTC	-	TRBD2	TRBV4-2	TRBJ2-7
CASTLGPGYNEQFF	TGTGCCAGCACCCTCGGGCCAGGGTATAATGAGCAGTTCTTC	-	-	TRBV5-4	TRBJ2-1
CASSVTGHTDTQYF	TGTGCCAGCAGTGTAACGGGACACACAGATACGCAGTATTTT	-	-	TRBV27	TRBJ2-3
CASSLDQGGTNEKLFF	TGTGCCAGCAGCTTGGACCAGGGGGGAACTAATGAAAAACTGTTTTTT	few	TRBD1	TRBV5-8	TRBJ1-4
CASGWSPIYGYTF	TGTGCTAGTGGTTGGAGTCCTATCTATGGCTACACCTTC	-	-	TRBV12-5	TRBJ1-2
CASSLGGRAIETQYF	TGTGCCAGCAGCTTGGGGGGGAGGGCCATAGAGACCCAGTACTTC	-	TRBD2	TRBV5-4	TRBJ2-5
CASSVGGSTGNTIYF	TGTGCCAGCAGCGTAGGAGGGAGTACTGGAAACACCATATATTTT	-	-	TRBV9	TRBJ1-3
CASSQDGKGALPYEQYF	TGTGCCAGCAGCCAAGATGGAAAGGGGGCGCTCCCCTACGAGCAGTACTTC	-	TRBD1	TRBV4-2	TRBJ2-7
CASRSGSQTQYF	TGTGCCAGCAGAAGCGGGAGTCAGACCCAGTACTTC	-	TRBD2	TRBV28	TRBJ2-5
CASSLASLAQPGTQYF	TGTGCCAGCAGCTTAGCAAGCTTAGCGCAGCCCGGGACCCAGTACTTC	-	-	TRBV7-8	TRBJ2-5
CASNDRGLITEAFF	TGTGCCAGCAACGACAGGGGACTAATCACTGAAGCTTTCTTT	-	TRBD1	TRBV2	TRBJ1-1
CASSSPRDRSRNTEAFF	TGCGCCAGCAGCTCACCTCGGGACAGATCACGGAACACTGAAGCTTTCTTT	-	TRBD1	TRBV5-1	TRBJ1-1
CASSLQGAAGANVLTF	TGTGCCAGCAGCTTACAAGGGGCGGCTGGGGCCAACGTCCTGACTTTC	-	-	TRBV7-9	TRBJ2-6
CASSLAAGDQETQYF	TGTGCCAGCAGCTTAGCAGCGGGAGATCAAGAGACCCAGTACTTC	-	TRBD2	TRBV11-1	TRBJ2-5
CASSSEPRDTQYF	TGTGCCAGCAGCTCCGAACCCAGGGATACGCAGTATTTT	-	-	TRBV9	TRBJ2-3
CASTERATNEKLFF	TGTGCCAGTACTGAACGGGCAACTAATGAAAAACTGTTTTTT	once	-	TRBV19	TRBJ1-4
CASSLRGSGNTIYF	TGTGCCAGCAGCTTAAGGGGGTCCGGAAACACCATATATTTT	once	-	TRBV7-9	TRBJ1-3
CASSLGKGGSGETQYF	TGTGCCAGCAGTTTGGGGAAGGGGGGTTCAGGGGAGACCCAGTACTTC	-	-	TRBV27	TRBJ2-5
CADMRAGANVLTF	TGTGCCGACATGAGGGCTGGGGCCAACGTCCTGACTTTC	-	-	TRBV6-4	TRBJ2-6
CASSPIQGTEAFF	TGCGCCAGCAGCCCAATACAGGGGACTGAAGCTTTCTTT	-	TRBD1	TRBV5-1	TRBJ1-1
CAVTGRYNEQFF	TGTGCCGTGACCGGGAGATACAATGAGCAGTTCTTC	-	-	TRBV19	TRBJ2-1
CASSLGGAGGQETQYF	TGTGCCAGCAGCTTAGGGGGAGCGGGAGGGCAAGAGACCCAGTACTTC	-	TRBD2	TRBV7-2	TRBJ2-5
CATSRARVRVGQETQYF	TGTGCCACCAGCAGAGCCCGTGTGAGGGTTGGCCAAGAGACCCAGTACTTC	-	-	TRBV15	TRBJ2-5
CASSSGTGSYEQYF	TGTGCCAGTAGTTCCGGGACAGGGTCCTACGAGCAGTACTTC	-	TRBD1	TRBV19	TRBJ2-7
CAISALGQGNTGELFF	TGTGCCATCAGCGCACTGGGACAGGGGAACACCGGGGAGCTGTTTTTT	-	TRBD1	TRBV10-3	TRBJ2-2
CASRNSGSGSTGELFF	TGTGCCAGCAGAAATAGCGGGAGCGGGTCCACCGGGGAGCTGTTTTTT	-	TRBD2	TRBV7-2	TRBJ2-2
CASASRPYEQYF	TGTGCCAGTGCTTCCAGACCCTACGAGCAGTACTTC	once	-	TRBV19	TRBJ2-7
CASSIARDRNTIYF	TGTGCCAGTAGTATAGCCAGGGATAGAAACACCATATATTTT	-	-	TRBV19	TRBJ1-3
CASSSGDRGATGELFF	TGCGCCAGCAGCTCCGGGGACAGGGGGGCCACCGGGGAGCTGTTTTTT	-	TRBD1	TRBV5-1	TRBJ2-2
CASSLDPGGYTF	TGTGCCAGCAGCTTAGACCCAGGAGGCTACACCTTC	-	-	TRBV7-8	TRBJ1-2
CASRFGQENTEAFF	TGTGCCAGCAGGTTCGGACAGGAGAACACTGAAGCTTTCTTT	-	TRBD1	TRBV5-4	TRBJ1-1